The sequence of this T cell receptor beta chain was determined in a study of breast tumors, draining lymph nodes, adjacent tissues. Notes on the study in general: Findings are consistent with lymph node origin and intratumoral expansion of most tumor T cells.

The CDR3 has 16 amino acids. The germline CDR1 and CDR2 sequences are SGHRS and YFSETQ. V lost 0 bases, J lost 8 bases, and 20 bases lay in between. Axillary draining lymph nodes of breast cancer patients supplied the node samples. MiXCR, run by TCRdb on the multiplex PCR reads, gives a single entry per CDR3 protein. The sample yields approximately 140,000 distinct CDR3 sequences, over 25% seen once. In regard to this clonotype: Its specificity is unknown.

The sample was axillary lymph node tissue. The chain is built from TRBV5-1 and TRBJ1-1; D is perhaps TRBD1 (5 bases). The receptor was isolated from a female donor with breast cancer. Some clones in this sample may be carry-over from other donors' samples. CDR3 bases: TGCGCCAGCAGCTTGGCCGTACAGGTAGGCCCTAGCGAAGCTTTCTTT. Its protein is CASSLAVQVGPSEAFF.